This entry is about one T cell receptor beta chain. No antigen is known for it. This entry belongs to a study of cytomegalovirus exposure and HLA in healthy donors. This CDR3 contains 17 residues. Germline V CDR1 and CDR2: SGHVS, FQNEAQ. Donors were ostensibly healthy at sampling, although undocumented immune exposures were probable. Notes on the study in general: Most of the TCR beta V segments (in an earlier analysis) were productive either about 90% or about 30% of the time. It emerged from a later analysis that several of the most significant clusters appeared to be linked to common viral pathogens. CMV serostatus was the only recorded immune exposure for donors.

Use of 60 Vbeta and 13 Jbeta primers characterized the PCR. Libraries were prepared by immunoSEQ multiplex PCR; TCRdb keeps only in-frame clonotypes and omits some of them. The sample consists of some 160,000 clones, about 74% of them appearing once. The J gene is TRBJ2-5, the V gene TRBV7-8, with 9 bases that match TRBD2. The closer fit of TRBJ2-7 to the DNA end suggests the J call may be wrong. This clonotype was sampled from a woman aged 40 to 50 in good health and CMV-seronegative. The source material was PBMCs. CDR3 nucleotide sequence: TGTGCCAGCAGCTTAGCGTTATGGGTAGCGGGAGACTACGAGCAGTACTTC. Amino acids: CASSLALWVAGDYEQYF.